This T cell receptor (beta chain) appears in the sequencing data of a study of cytomegalovirus exposure and HLA in healthy donors. The PCR ran on 60 Vbeta and 13 Jbeta primers. Profiling relied on immunoSEQ multiplex PCR, and the TCRdb table lists in-frame clones only, not all of them. The table has around 120,000 clones, about three quarters seen once; the top ten hold around 1.8%. CDR1 SNHLY and CDR2 FYNNEI come from the germline V gene. This CDR3 comprises 16 residues. Trimming took 5 bases from V and 4 from J; bases not matched to a gene: 10. Sequencing was performed on PBMCs. This chain connects TRBV2 to TRBJ2-5; 10 bases align to TRBD2. The TCR was taken from a woman aged 40 to 50 in good health and CMV-seronegative. The CDR3 here is CASSLGERGGLETQYF. CDR3 in DNA: TGTGCCAGCAGTTTGGGGGAGCGGGGGGGCCTAGAGACCCAGTACTTC.